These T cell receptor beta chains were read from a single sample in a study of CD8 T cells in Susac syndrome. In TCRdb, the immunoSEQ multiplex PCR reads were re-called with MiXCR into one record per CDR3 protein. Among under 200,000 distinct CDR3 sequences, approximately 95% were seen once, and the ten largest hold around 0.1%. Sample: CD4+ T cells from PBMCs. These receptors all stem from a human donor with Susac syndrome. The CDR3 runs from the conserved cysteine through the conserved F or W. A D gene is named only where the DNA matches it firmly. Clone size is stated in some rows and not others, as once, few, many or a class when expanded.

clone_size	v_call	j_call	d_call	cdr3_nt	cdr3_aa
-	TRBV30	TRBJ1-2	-	TGTGCCTGGAGTAGGGTCGAGGGAACGAATTATGGCTACACCTTC	CAWSRVEGTNYGYTF
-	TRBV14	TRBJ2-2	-	TGTGCCACCCGAGGGGTGAACACCGGGGAGCTGTTTTTT	CATRGVNTGELFF
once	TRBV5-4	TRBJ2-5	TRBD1	TGTGCCAGCAGCCAGGGACAGGGTAGAGAGACCCAGTACTTC	CASSQGQGRETQYF
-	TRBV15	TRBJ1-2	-	TGTGCCACCAGCAGAGATGGGGACATTTATGGCTACACCTTC	CATSRDGDIYGYTF
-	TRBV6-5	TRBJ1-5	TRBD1	TGTGCCAGCAGACAGGGGGACGGTCAGCCCCAGCATTTT	CASRQGDGQPQHF
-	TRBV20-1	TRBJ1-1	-	TGCAGTGCTAGTGGGGGGATGGAGTTCTCTGAAGCTTTCTTT	CSASGGMEFSEAFF
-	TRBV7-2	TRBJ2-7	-	TGTGCCAGCAGCTTTGGGACCTACGAGCAGTACTTC	CASSFGTYEQYF
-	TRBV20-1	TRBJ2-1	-	TGCAGTGCTACGAAGGGTTCAAGCTCCTACAATGAGCAGTTCTTC	CSATKGSSSYNEQFF
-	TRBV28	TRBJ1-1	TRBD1	TGTGCCAGCAGTTTACCAGGGACAGGGTGGAATACTGAAGCTTTCTTT	CASSLPGTGWNTEAFF
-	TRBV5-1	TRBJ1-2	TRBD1	TGCGCCAGCAGCCAAAATACAGGGGGCGAGTATGGCTACACCTTC	CASSQNTGGEYGYTF
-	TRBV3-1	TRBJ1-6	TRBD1	TGTGCCAGCAGCCCCAGGGACAGGGGGTTTAATTCACCCCTCCACTTT	CASSPRDRGFNSPLHF
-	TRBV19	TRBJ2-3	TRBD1	TGTGCCAGTAGTAATGGGGACAGGGATAGCACAGATACGCAGTATTTT	CASSNGDRDSTDTQYF
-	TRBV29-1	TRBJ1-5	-	TGCAGCGTTGGGGGGCTTGGTCAGCCCCAGCATTTT	CSVGGLGQPQHF
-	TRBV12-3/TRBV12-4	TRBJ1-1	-	TGTGCCAGCAGTTTGGAGCTGGCTGAAGCTTTCTTT	CASSLELAEAFF
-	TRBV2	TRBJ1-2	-	TGTGCCAGCAGTCCGACTACACTGGGCAACTATGGCTACACCTTC	CASSPTTLGNYGYTF
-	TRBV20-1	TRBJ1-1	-	TGCAGTGTCCCAAAAGTAATGAACACTGAAGCTTTCTTT	CSVPKVMNTEAFF
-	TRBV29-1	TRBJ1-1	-	TGCAGCGTTGGGGTGAGTTGGGGCACTGAAGCTTTCTTT	CSVGVSWGTEAFF
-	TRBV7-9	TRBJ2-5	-	TGTGCCAGCAGCCCGGGGGACGGCCGCCAAGAGACCCAGTACTTC	CASSPGDGRQETQYF
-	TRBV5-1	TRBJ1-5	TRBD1	TGCGCCAGCAGCAATGACAGGGGTCAGCCCCAGCATTTT	CASSNDRGQPQHF
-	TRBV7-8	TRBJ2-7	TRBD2	TGTGCCAGCAGCTTAACAGCGGGGACCGCGGGCGAGCAGTACTTC	CASSLTAGTAGEQYF
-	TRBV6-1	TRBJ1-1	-	TGTGCCAGCAGTCAAGACTTTTCCATGACCTCTGAAGCTTTCTTT	CASSQDFSMTSEAFF
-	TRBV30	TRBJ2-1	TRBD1	TGTGCCTGGAGTGGGGGACAGGGGTTTTCTGAGCAGTTCTTC	CAWSGGQGFSEQFF
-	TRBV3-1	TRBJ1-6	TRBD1	TGTGCCAGCAGCCAAGCCTCAGGGGGCGATTCACCCCTCCACTTT	CASSQASGGDSPLHF
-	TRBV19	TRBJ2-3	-	TGTGCCCTGGCTATCGGTGGTACGCAGTATTTT	CALAIGGTQYF
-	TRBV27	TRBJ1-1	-	TGTGCCAGCAGTTTTGTGGAAAACACTGAAGCTTTCTTT	CASSFVENTEAFF
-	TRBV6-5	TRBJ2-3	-	TGTGCCAGCAGTTCCCACAGCTCCGATCCGCAGTATTTT	CASSSHSSDPQYF
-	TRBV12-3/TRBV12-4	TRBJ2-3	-	TGTGCCAGCAGTTCCCCCCGACGGGGCAGCACAGATACGCAGTATTTT	CASSSPRRGSTDTQYF
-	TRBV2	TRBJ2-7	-	TGTGCCAGCAGTGGTCAGGGACTGTCGGGTTACGAGCAGTACTTC	CASSGQGLSGYEQYF
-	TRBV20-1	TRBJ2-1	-	TGCAGTGCACAGAGCTCCTACAATGAGCAGTTCTTC	CSAQSSYNEQFF
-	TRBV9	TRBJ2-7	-	TGTGCCAGCAGCCAAGGACAGCACCCCTACGAGCAGTACTTC	CASSQGQHPYEQYF
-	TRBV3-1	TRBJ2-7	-	TGTGCCAGCAGCCAACGGATGTCTGGCAAGCAGTACTTC	CASSQRMSGKQYF
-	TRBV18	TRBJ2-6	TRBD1	TGTGCCAGCTCACCTGAATTACAGGGGGCTGGGGCCAACGTCCTGACTTTC	CASSPELQGAGANVLTF
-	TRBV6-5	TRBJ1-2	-	TGTGCCAGCAGTTACTCAGGCGGGAACTATGGCTACACCTTC	CASSYSGGNYGYTF
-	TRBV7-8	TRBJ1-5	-	TGTGCCAGCAGCTTTGGAAAAAGCGGGGGCAATCAGCCCCAGCATTTT	CASSFGKSGGNQPQHF
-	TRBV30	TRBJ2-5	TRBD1	TGTGCCTGGAGCCAAAAGGGGGCGGGTAAACAAGAGACCCAGTACTTC	CAWSQKGAGKQETQYF
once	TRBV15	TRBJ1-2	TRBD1	TGTGCCACCAGAGCCAGGGACAGGGTCTATGGCTACACCTTC	CATRARDRVYGYTF
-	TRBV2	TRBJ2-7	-	TGTGCCAGCCGTCCCCATTGGCGAACCTACGAGCAGTACTTC	CASRPHWRTYEQYF
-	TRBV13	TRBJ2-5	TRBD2	TGTGCCAGCAGCACACAACGACTAGCCCCTCGGGGGGCCCAGTACTTC	CASSTQRLAPRGAQYF
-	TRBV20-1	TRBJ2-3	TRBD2	TGCAGTGCTAGCCCCGGGTCCGGGAGGGATACGCAGTATTTT	CSASPGSGRDTQYF
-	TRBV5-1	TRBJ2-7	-	TGCGCCAGCAGCTCCCCTGGGGCGTTCAGCTCCTACGAGCAGTACTTC	CASSSPGAFSSYEQYF
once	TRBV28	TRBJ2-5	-	TGTGCCAGCAGTTCCCCGGACTCATCAGCCAGGGAGACCCAGTACTTC	CASSSPDSSARETQYF
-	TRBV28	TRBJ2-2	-	TGTGCCAGCAGTTTATGGGGAAGGGAAAAGGCCGGGGAGCTGTTTTTT	CASSLWGREKAGELFF
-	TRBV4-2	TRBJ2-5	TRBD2	TGTGCCAGCAGGCAGAGCGAGACTAGCGGACAAGAGACCCAGTACTTC	CASRQSETSGQETQYF
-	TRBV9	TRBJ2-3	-	TGTGCCAGCAGCGATAGCGGTAGCACAGATACGCAGTATTTT	CASSDSGSTDTQYF
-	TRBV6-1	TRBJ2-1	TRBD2	TGTGCCAGCAGTGAAGCGGAGCGGGGCTGGTACAATGAGCAGTTCTTC	CASSEAERGWYNEQFF
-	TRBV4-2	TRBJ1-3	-	TGTGCCAGCAGCCAAGAGGGCGACTCTGGAAACACCATATATTTT	CASSQEGDSGNTIYF
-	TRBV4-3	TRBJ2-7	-	TGCGCCAGCAGCCAGAGGCTCGCCCTTAACGAGCAGTACTTC	CASSQRLALNEQYF
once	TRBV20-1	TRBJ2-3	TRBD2	TGCAGTGCTAATATTGGGACTAGTGTTGCAGATACGCAGTATTTT	CSANIGTSVADTQYF
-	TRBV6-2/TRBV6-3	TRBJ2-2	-	TGTGCCAGCAGTCACCGCGCTGGGCCGAACACCGGGGAGCTGTTTTTT	CASSHRAGPNTGELFF
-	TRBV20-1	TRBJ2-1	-	TGCAGTGCCCGTAGGGTGTCAGGGCCCTGGAATGAGCAGTTCTTC	CSARRVSGPWNEQFF
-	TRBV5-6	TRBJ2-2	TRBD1	TGTGCCAGCAGATGGGACAGATCGGCCGGGGAGCTGTTTTTT	CASRWDRSAGELFF
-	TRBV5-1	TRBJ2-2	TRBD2	TGCGCCAGCGGCGGGACTAGCGGGGTCGCCGGGGAGCTGTTTTTT	CASGGTSGVAGELFF
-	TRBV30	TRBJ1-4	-	TGTGCCTGGAGGGGGACCTGGAGTGGAAAACTGTTTTTT	CAWRGTWSGKLFF
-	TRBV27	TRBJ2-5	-	TGTGCCAGCAGTTTATACGGGGGTTTGGAGACCCAGTACTTC	CASSLYGGLETQYF
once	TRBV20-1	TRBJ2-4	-	TGCAGTGCTGGATCGAAACGGACGAGCCGAAACATTCAGTACTTC	CSAGSKRTSRNIQYF
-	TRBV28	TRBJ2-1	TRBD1	TGTGCCAGCAGTGCAGGGGGCGTCTGGAACAATGAGCAGTTCTTC	CASSAGGVWNNEQFF
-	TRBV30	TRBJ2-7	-	TGTGCCTGGAGTGTACTCAGGGGGACTCAAGCGGAGCAGTACTTC	CAWSVLRGTQAEQYF